This T cell receptor (beta chain) was obtained from a study of blood T cell repertoires in COVID-19. Produced via immunoSEQ multiplex PCR; TCRdb's table is partial and in-frame only. The top ten hold approximately 8% of the sample, which has 220,000 or so clones, roughly four fifths seen once. Looked up from germline, CDR1 is SGHTA and CDR2 is FQGTGA. Trimming took 2 bases from V and 2 from J; bases not matched to a gene: 3. The CDR3 has 15 amino acids. The receptor comes from a woman older than 75 with COVID-19, enrolled during active disease. The genes are TRBV7-3 and TRBJ2-1; TRBD1 matches 7 bases. The sequencing sample was made of peripheral blood. The CDR3 sequence is CASSLEGAPYNEQFF. The CDR3 region has the DNA TGTGCCAGCAGCTTAGAGGGGGCCCCCTACAATGAGCAGTTCTTC.